These 6 T cell receptor beta chains were sequenced from one sample in a study of cytomegalovirus exposure and HLA in healthy donors. Primers: 60 Vbeta forward and 13 Jbeta reverse. Profiled with immunoSEQ multiplex PCR; TCRdb holds only in-frame clones, not every one. This sample carries some 200,000 clones, approximately 70% of them seen once, and the ten largest clones take 2.6%. The material sequenced was PBMCs. The receptors derive from a man aged 40-50 years in good health and CMV-seropositive.

V gene TRBV6-5 combines with J gene TRBJ2-1, with 9 bases that match TRBD1. There are 13 residues in the CDR3. Germline V gene lookup returns CDR1 MNHEY and CDR2 SVGAGI. With V trimmed by 4 bases and J by 10 bases, 5 bases remained unmatched. The CDR3 nucleotides read TGTGCCAGCAGTTTGGGACAGGGTAGAGAGCAGTTCTTC. It encodes CASSLGQGREQFF.

Written as DNA, the CDR3 is TGTGCCAGCGGGGGACAGGTCGGAACTGAAGCTTTCTTT. Encoded protein: CASGGQVGTEAFF. V usage is TRBV28 and J usage is TRBJ1-1, with 8 nucleotides matching TRBD1. This CDR3 comprises 13 residues. CDR1 is MDHEN, CDR2 SYDVKM, per germline. J was trimmed by 5 bases and V by 8 bases; bases with no gene match: 7. The full variable domain, rest sourced from reference TRBV28 and TRBJ1-1, is DVKVTQSSRYLVKRTGEKVFLECVQDMDHENMFWYRQDPGLGLRLIYFSYDVKMKEKGDIPEGYSVSREKKERFSLILESASTNQTSMYLCASGGQVGTEAFFGQGTRLTVV.

This sequence joins TRBV4-1 and TRBJ2-3; 7 positions match TRBD2. The CDR3 is 19 residues long. Unmatched junction bases numbered 15, after V lost 3 bases and J lost 0 bases. The germline V gene encodes CDR1 MGHRA and CDR2 YSYEKL. CDR3 region: CASSQVPRLAGLSTDTQYF. Written as DNA, the CDR3 is TGCGCCAGCAGCCAGGTCCCCCGATTAGCGGGCCTAAGCACAGATACGCAGTATTTT.

V is TRBV28 and J is TRBJ2-5; D may be TRBD2 (5 bases). The tail of the sequence fits TRBJ2-7 better, so the J call may be wrong. There are 14 residues in the CDR3. Germline V CDR1 and CDR2: MDHEN, SYDVKM. For the CDR3, the DNA is TGTGCCAGCAGTTTGGCGGGTGCCACCTACGAGCAGTACTTC. Translation: CASSLAGATYEQYF.

This chain joins TRBV5-1 and TRBJ1-1; tentatively, D is TRBD1 (6 bases). Germline loops: CDR1 SGHRS, CDR2 YFSETQ. The V end lost 1 base, the J end lost 5 bases, and 12 bases lay between the germline ends. CDR3 length: 14 amino acids. CDR3 nucleotide sequence: TGCGCCAGCAGCTTGACAGGGCAGATTACTGAAGCTTTCTTT. Encoded protein: CASSLTGQITEAFF.

CDR3 amino acids: CASSLSAGQHYGYTF. The DNA for the CDR3 is TGTGCCAGCAGTTTATCGGCGGGACAGCATTATGGCTACACCTTC. The chain has TRBV27 and TRBJ1-2, with 7 bases aligning to TRBD1. CDR1 and CDR2 (germline): MNHEY, SMNVEV (reference sequence). V shed 0 bases, J shed 5 bases, and the junction held 6 bases outside the gene matches. The CDR3 is 15 residues long.